This TCR beta chain was recorded in a study of T cells after somatic rescue of genetic block (dated by TCRdb to about 2020). Broadly, across the study: The study assessed how robust, over the long term, a T-cell system was when the system had developed through somatic rescue of a genetic block in T-cell development.

Comments on this clone: The target of this receptor is not known. Base quality data are lacking; no much larger clone is found one base away.

From the cysteine up to the phenylalanine, the CDR3 has a length of 12 residues. Solely the CDR3 DNA is kept, with 36 bases framed from the first base. The trim is 5 bases for V and 4 bases for J, with a gap of 9 bases between the germline ends. The germline V gene gives CDR1 as MNHEY and CDR2 as SVGAGI. Preparation of the library involved the immunoSEQ multiplex PCR assay. The immuneACCESS repertoire file appears here via TCRdb, limited to in-frame rearrangements. These files lack a portion of the clones; in checked studies, under half of the deficit traces to unresolved V genes, and the cause of the others is not known. In all, the sample holds 12,000 or so clones, and 78% of those were seen once. Of the sample, approximately 8.3% is held by the ten largest clones.

The source material was peripheral blood mononuclear cells (PBMCs). This receptor was taken from a boy under 18. The rearranged chain carries TRBV6-5 and TRBJ2-7, with no confidently assigned D gene. The nucleotide sequence is TGTGCCAGCAGTCGACTCGGGTACGAGCAGTACTTC. This yields the protein CASSRLGYEQYF.